Listed below are T cell receptor beta chains from one sample, sequenced in a study of metastatic and nonmetastatic thyroid tumors. With MiXCR, TCRdb reprocessed the PCR reads. This sample has about 20,000 clones; around 30% occur once, and the top ten carry 11% to 15%. The sample comprised blood. These receptor sequences come from a female donor with papillary thyroid cancer or a benign thyroid nodule (not recorded which). Some clones in this sample may be carry-over from other donors' samples. Each CDR3 is given with its conserved first and last residue.

TRBV27 CASRILTWRDGAYEQYF
TRBV7-2 CAQSLNYEQYF
TRBV30 CAWSPWDSNQPQHF
TRBV30 CACQGNPDTEAFF
TRBV20-1 CSASSGGAKNIQYF
TRBV2 CASSELLAGGSSDSYEQYF
TRBV28 CASSSPGTLWGRNTIYF
TRBV10-3 CAISEAEGPNEQFF
TRBV28 CASSRPGYEQYF
TRBV24-1 CATTRLVKENEQYF
TRBV21-1 CASRAPGGQRRYSNQPQHF
TRBV19 CASRPTGTSYEQYF
TRBV7-8 CASSPDRIINYGYTF
TRBV28 CASSRYGYTF
TRBV6-4 CASSESPNDEAFF
TRBV5-1 CASSLQGSGNTEAFF
TRBV7-6 CASSETGGTEAFF
TRBV11-1 CASSPPPQGEYTEAFF
TRBV5-1 CASSLTGEYYEQYF
TRBV11-1 CASSLVTSGVNEQFF
TRBV20-1 CSAALHSYEQYF
TRBV28 CASSLPSGLTDTQYF
TRBV3-1 CASSQPRTYTEAFF
TRBV7-2 CASSLGQGRGYTF
TRBV4-1 CASSQLSLNQPQHF
TRBV10-1 CASSEDGNEKLFF
TRBV27 CASSLFLNTEAFF
TRBV6-4 CASQQGSDTGELFF
TRBV20-1 CSARDPGAGETGELFF
TRBV6-2/TRBV6-3 CASSYSSDSSNQPQHF